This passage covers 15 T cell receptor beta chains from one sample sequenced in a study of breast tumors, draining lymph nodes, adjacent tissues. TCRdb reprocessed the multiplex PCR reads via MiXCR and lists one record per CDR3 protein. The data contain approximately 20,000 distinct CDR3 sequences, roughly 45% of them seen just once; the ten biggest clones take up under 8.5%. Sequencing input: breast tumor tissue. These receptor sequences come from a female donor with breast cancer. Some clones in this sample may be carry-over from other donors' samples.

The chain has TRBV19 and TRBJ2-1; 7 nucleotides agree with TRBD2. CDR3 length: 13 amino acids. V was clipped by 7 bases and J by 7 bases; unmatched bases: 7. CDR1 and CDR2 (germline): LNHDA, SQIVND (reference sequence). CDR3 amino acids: CASTGGSWNEQFF. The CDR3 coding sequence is TGTGCCAGTACTGGCGGGAGTTGGAATGAGCAGTTCTTC.

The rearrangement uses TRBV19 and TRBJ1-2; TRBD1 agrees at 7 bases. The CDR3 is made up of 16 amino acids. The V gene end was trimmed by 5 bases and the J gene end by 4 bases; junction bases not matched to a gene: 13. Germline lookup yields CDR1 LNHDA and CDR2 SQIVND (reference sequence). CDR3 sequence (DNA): TGTGCCAGTAGTCTTAAACCGGGACAGTCTACCTATGGCTACACCTTC. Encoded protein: CASSLKPGQSTYGYTF.

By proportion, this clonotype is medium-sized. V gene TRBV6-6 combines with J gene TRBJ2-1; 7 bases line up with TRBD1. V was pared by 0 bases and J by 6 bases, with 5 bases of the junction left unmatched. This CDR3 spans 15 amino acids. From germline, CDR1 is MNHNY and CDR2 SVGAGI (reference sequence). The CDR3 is CASSYSMGQTNEQFF. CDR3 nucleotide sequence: TGTGCCAGCAGTTACTCGATGGGACAGACCAATGAGCAGTTCTTC.

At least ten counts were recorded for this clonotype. The CDR3 DNA follows: TGTGCCAGCAGCTTGGGAGGACAGGGCTATGGCTACACCTTC. Encoded protein: CASSLGGQGYGYTF. This chain uses TRBV5-8 with TRBJ1-2, with 8 bases aligning to TRBD1. J lost 4 bases, V lost 0 bases, and 2 bases had no gene match. In germline, CDR1 is SGHTS, CDR2 YDEGEE. This CDR3 comprises 14 residues.

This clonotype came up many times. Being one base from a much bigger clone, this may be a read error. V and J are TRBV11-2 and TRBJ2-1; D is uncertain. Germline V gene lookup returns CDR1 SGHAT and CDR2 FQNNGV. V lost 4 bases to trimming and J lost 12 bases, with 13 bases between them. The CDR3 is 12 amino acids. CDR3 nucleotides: TGTGCCAGCAGCTCCCCCCAATTGGCGCAGTTCTTC. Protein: CASSSPQLAQFF.

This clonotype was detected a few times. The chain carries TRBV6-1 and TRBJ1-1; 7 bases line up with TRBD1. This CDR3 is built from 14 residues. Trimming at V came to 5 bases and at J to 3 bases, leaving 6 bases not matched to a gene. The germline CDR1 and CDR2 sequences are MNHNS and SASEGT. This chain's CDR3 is CASSTRDRYTEAFF. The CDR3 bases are TGTGCCAGCAGTACCCGGGACAGATACACTGAAGCTTTCTTT.

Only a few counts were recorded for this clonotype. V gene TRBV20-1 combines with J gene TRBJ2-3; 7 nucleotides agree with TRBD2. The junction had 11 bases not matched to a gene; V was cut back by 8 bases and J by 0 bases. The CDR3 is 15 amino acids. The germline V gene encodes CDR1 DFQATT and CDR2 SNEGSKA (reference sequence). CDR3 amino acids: CSLAGAGVSTDTQYF. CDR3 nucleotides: TGCAGTCTTGCTGGTGCGGGAGTAAGCACAGATACGCAGTATTTT.

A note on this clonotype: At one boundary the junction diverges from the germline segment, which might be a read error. The CDR3 is CASSHSMGQANERFF. CDR3 coding DNA: TGTGCCAGCAGTCACTCGATGGGACAGGCCAATGAGCGGTTCTTC. The gene calls are TRBV6-6 and TRBJ2-1, with 8 bases identical to TRBD1. The CDR3 is made up of 15 amino acids. CDR1 and CDR2 (germline): MNHNY, SVGAGI (reference sequence).

CDR3 region: CAIRVSGQTIYGYTF. The DNA of the CDR3 is TGTGCCATCAGAGTATCGGGACAGACCATCTATGGCTACACCTTC. The gene calls are TRBV10-3 and TRBJ1-2; 7 bases map to TRBD1. J lost 4 bases, V lost 6 bases, and 11 bases had no gene match. The CDR3 has 15 residues. The germline V gene encodes CDR1 ENHRY and CDR2 SYGVKD.

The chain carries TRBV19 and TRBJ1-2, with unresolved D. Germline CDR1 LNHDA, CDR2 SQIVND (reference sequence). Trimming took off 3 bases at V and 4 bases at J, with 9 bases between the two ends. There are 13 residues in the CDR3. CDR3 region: CASSMVEGYGYTF. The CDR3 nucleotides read TGTGCCAGTAGTATGGTCGAGGGCTATGGCTACACCTTC.

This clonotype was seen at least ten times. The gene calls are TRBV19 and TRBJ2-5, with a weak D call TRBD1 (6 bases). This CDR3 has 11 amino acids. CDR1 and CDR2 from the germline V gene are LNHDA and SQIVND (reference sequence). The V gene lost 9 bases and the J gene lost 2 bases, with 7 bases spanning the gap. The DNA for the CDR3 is TGTGCCAGCAGGGGTCAAGAGACCCAGTACTTC. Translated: CASRGQETQYF. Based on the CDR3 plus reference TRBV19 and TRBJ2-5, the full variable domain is DGGITQSPKYLFRKEGQNVTLSCEQNLNHDAMYWYRQDPGQGLRLIYYSQIVNDFQKGDIAEGYSVSREKKESFPLTVTSAQKNPTAFYLCASRGQETQYFGPGTRLLVL.

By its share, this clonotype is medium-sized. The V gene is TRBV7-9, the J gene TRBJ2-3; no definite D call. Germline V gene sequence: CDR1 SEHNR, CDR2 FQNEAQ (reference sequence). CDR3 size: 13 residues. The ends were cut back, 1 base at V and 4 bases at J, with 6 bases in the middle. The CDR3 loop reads CASSLVPPDTQYF. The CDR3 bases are TGTGCCAGCAGCTTAGTTCCTCCAGATACGCAGTATTTT. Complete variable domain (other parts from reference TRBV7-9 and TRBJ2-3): DTGVSQNPRHKITKRGQNVTFRCDPISEHNRLYWYRQTLGQGPEFLTYFQNEAQLEKSRLLSDRFSAERPKGSFSTLEIQRTEQGDSAMYLCASSLVPPDTQYFGPGTRLTVL.

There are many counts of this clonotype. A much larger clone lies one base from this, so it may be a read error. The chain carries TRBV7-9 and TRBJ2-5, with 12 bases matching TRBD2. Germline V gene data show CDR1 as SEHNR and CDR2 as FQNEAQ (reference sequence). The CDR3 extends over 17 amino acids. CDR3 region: CASSHTSGRFSQEPQYF. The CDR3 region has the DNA TGTGCCAGCAGCCACACTAGCGGGAGGTTTTCCCAAGAGCCCCAGTACTTC.

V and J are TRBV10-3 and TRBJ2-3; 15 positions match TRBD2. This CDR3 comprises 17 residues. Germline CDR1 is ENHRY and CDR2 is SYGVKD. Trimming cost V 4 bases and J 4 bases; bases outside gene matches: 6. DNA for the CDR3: TGTGCCATCAGTGGGAGGACTAGCGGGAGGGCTGCAGATACGCAGTATTTT. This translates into CAISGRTSGRAADTQYF.

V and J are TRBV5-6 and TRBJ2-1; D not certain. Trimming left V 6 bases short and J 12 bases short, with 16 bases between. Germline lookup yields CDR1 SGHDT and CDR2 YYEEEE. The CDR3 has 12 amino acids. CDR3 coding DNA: TGTGCCAGCACGGTAGGCACAGATACGCAGTTCTTC. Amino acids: CASTVGTDTQFF. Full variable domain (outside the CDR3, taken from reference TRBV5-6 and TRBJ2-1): DAGVTQSPTHLIKTRGQQVTLRCSPKSGHDTVSWYQQALGQGPQFIFQYYEEEERQRGNFPDRFSGHQFPNYSSELNVNALLLGDSALYLCASTVGTDTQFFGPGTRLTVL.